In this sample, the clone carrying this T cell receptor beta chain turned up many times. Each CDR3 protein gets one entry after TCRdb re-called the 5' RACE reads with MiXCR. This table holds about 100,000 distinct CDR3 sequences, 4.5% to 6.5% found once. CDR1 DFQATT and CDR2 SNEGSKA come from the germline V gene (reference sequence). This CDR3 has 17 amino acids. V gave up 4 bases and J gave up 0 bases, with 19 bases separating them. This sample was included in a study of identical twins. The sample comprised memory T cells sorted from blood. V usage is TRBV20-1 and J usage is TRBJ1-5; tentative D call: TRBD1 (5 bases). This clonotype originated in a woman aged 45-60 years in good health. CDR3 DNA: TGCAGTGCTACCCGGGACGGTGGGTTGGGTAGCAATCAGCCCCAGCATTTT. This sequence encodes CSATRDGGLGSNQPQHF.